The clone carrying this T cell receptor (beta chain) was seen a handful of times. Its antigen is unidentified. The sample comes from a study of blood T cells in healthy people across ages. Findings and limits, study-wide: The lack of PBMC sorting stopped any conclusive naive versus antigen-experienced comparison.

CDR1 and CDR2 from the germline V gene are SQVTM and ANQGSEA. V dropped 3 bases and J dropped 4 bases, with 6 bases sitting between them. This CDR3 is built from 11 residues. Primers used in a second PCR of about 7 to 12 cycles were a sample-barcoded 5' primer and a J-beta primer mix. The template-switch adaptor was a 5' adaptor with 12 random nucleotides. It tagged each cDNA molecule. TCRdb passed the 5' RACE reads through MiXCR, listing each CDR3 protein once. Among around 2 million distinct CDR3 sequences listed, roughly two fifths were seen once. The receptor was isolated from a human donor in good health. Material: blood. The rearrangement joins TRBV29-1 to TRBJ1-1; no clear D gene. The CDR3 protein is CSVEGSTEAFF. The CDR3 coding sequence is TGCAGCGTTGAGGGGAGCACTGAAGCTTTCTTT.